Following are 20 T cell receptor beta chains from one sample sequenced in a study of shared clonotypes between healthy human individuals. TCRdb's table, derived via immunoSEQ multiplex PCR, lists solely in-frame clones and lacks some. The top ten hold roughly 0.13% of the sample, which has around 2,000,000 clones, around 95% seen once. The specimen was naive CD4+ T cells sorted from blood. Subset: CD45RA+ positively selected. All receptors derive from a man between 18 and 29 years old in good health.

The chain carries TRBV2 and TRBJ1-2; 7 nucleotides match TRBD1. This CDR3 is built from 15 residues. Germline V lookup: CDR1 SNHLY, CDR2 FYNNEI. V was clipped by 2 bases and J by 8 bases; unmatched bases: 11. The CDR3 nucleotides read TGTGCCAGCAGTGAACTTGGACAGGTAGCTATGGGCTACACCTTC. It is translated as CASSELGQVAMGYTF.

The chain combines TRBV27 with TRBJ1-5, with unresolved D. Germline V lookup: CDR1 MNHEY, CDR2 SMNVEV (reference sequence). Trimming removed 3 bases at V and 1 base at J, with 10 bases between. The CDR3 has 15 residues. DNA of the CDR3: TGTGCCAGCAGTTTGTCGGTCAGCAGCAATCAGCCCCAGCATTTT. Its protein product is CASSLSVSSNQPQHF.

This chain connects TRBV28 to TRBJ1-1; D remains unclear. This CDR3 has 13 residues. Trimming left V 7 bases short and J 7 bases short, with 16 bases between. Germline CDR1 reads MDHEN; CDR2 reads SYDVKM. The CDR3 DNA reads TGTGCCAGCAAATTCCGGATCGAGGGTGAAGCTTTCTTT. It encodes CASKFRIEGEAFF.

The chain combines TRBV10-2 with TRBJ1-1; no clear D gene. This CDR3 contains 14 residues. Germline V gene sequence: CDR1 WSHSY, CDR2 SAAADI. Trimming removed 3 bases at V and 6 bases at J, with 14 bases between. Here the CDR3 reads CASSDPAWGPEAFF. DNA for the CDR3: TGCGCCAGCAGTGACCCGGCTTGGGGTCCTGAAGCTTTCTTT.

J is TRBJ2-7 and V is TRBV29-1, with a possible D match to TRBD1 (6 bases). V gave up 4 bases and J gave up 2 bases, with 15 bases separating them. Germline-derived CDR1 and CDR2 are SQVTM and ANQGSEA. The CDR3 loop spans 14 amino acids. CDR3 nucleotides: TGCAGCGTTGGAGGGCAGGGGCCCCCCTACGAGCAGTACTTC. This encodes CSVGGQGPPYEQYF.

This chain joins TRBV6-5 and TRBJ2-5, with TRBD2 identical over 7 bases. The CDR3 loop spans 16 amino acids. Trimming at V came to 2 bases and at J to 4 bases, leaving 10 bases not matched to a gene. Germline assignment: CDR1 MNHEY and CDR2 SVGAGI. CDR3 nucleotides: TGTGCCAGCAGTTACCTTCGGGGAGGGCCAAGAGAGACCCAGTACTTC. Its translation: CASSYLRGGPRETQYF.

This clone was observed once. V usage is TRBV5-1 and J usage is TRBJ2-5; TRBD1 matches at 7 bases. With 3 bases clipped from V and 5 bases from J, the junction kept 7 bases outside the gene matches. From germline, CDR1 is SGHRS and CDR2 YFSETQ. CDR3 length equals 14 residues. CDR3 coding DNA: TGCGCCAGCAGCTCCTACAGGGGTTGGGAGACCCAGTACTTC. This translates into CASSSYRGWETQYF.

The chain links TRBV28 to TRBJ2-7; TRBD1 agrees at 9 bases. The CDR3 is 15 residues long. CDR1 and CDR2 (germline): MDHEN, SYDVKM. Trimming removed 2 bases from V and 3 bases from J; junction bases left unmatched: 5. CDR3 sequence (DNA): TGTGCCAGCAGTTTACATGTGACAGGGGGCTACGAGCAGTACTTC. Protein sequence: CASSLHVTGGYEQYF.

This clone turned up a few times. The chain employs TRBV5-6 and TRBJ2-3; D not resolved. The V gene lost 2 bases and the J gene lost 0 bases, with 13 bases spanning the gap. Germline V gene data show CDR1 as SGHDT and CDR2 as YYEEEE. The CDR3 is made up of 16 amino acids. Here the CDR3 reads CASSFVGTVSTDTQYF. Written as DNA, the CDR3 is TGTGCCAGCAGCTTCGTCGGAACGGTGAGCACAGATACGCAGTATTTT.

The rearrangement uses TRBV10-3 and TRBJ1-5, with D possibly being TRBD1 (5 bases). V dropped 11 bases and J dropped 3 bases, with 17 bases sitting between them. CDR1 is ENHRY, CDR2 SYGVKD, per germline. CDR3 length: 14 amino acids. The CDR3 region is CASGGGPSNQPQHF. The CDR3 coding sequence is TGTGCCTCAGGCGGGGGACCGTCCAATCAGCCCCAGCATTTT.

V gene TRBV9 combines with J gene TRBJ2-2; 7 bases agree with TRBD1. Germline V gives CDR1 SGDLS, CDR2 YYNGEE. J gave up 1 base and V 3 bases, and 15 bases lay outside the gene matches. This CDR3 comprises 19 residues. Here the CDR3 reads CASSGTGTAPLMNTGELFF. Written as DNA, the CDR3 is TGTGCCAGCAGCGGGACCGGGACAGCCCCCTTGATGAACACCGGGGAGCTGTTTTTT.

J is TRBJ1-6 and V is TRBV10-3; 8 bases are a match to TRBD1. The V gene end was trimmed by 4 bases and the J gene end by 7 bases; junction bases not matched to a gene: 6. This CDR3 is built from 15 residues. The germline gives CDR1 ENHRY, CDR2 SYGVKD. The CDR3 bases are TGTGCCATCAGTGCCAGGGGGCTAAGGAATTCACCCCTCCACTTT. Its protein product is CAISARGLRNSPLHF.

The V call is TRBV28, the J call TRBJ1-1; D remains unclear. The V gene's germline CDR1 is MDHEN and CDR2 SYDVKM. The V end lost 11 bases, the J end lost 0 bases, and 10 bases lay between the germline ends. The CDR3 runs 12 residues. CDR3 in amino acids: CAHGKLNTEAFF. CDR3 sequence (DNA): TGTGCCCACGGAAAGTTGAACACTGAAGCTTTCTTT.

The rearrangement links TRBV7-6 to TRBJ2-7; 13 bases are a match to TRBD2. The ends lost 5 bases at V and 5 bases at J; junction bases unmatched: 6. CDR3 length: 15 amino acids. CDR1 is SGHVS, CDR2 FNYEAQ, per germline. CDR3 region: CASSTILAGGHEQYF. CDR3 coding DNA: TGTGCCAGCAGCACCATACTAGCGGGAGGGCACGAGCAGTACTTC.

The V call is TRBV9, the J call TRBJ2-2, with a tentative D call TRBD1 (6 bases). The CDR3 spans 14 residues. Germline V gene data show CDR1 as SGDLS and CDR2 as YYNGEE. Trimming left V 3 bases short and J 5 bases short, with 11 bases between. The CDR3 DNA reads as TGTGCCAGCAGCGATCAGGGGTGGACCGGGGAGCTGTTTTTT. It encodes CASSDQGWTGELFF.

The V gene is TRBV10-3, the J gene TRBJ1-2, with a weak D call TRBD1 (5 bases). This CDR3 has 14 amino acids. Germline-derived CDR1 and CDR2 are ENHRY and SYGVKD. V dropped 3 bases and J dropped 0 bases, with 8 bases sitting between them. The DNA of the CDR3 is TGTGCCATCAGTGAAGCACAGGCTAACTATGGCTACACCTTC. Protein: CAISEAQANYGYTF.

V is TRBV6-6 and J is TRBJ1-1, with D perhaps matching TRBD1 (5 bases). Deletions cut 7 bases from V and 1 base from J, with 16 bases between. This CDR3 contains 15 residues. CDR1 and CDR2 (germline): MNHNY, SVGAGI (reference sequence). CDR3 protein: CASTLGQTWNTEAFF. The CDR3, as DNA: TGTGCCAGCACCCTGGGGCAGACCTGGAACACTGAAGCTTTCTTT.

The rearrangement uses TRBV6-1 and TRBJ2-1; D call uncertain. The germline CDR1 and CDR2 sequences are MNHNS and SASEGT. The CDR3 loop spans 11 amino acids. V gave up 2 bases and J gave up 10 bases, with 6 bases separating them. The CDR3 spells CASSEFREQFF. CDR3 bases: TGTGCCAGCAGTGAATTCAGGGAGCAGTTCTTC.

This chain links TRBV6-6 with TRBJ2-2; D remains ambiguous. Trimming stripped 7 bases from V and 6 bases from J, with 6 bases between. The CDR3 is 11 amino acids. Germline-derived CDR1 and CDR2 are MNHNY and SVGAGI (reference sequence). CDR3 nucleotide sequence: TGTGCCAGCAACCTCCCCGGGGAGCTGTTTTTT. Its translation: CASNLPGELFF.

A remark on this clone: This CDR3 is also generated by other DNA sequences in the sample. CDR3 amino acids: CASSGELNTEAFF. The CDR3 DNA sequence: TGTGCCAGCAGTGGGGAGTTGAACACTGAAGCTTTCTTT. V is TRBV2 and J is TRBJ1-1; D remains unclear. This CDR3 has 13 amino acids. Germline V gene sequence: CDR1 SNHLY, CDR2 FYNNEI. V was cut by 4 bases and J by 0 bases, with 6 bases left in between.